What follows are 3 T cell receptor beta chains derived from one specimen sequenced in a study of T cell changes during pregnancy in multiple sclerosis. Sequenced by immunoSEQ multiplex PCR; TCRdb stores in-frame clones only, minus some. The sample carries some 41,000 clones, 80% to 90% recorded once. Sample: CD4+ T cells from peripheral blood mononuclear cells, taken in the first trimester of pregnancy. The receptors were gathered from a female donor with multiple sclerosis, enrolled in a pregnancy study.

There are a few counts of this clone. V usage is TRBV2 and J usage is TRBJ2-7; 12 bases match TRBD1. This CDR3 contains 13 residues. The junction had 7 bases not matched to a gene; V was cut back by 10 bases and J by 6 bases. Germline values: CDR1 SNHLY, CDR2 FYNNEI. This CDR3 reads CATTGTGGGEQYF. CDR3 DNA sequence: TGTGCCACAACCGGGACAGGGGGCGGCGAGCAGTACTTC.

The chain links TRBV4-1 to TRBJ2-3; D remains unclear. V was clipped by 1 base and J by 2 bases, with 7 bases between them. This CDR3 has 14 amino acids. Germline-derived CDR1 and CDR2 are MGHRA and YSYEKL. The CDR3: CASSQVGVTDTQYF. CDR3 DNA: TGCGCCAGCAGCCAAGTTGGAGTCACAGATACGCAGTATTTT.

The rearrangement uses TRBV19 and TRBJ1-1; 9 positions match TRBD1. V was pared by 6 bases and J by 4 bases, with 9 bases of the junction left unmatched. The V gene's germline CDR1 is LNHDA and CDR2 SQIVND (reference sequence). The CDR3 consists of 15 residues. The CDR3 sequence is CASRPDRGEATEAFF. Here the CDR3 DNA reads TGTGCCAGTAGGCCGGACAGGGGAGAGGCCACTGAAGCTTTCTTT.